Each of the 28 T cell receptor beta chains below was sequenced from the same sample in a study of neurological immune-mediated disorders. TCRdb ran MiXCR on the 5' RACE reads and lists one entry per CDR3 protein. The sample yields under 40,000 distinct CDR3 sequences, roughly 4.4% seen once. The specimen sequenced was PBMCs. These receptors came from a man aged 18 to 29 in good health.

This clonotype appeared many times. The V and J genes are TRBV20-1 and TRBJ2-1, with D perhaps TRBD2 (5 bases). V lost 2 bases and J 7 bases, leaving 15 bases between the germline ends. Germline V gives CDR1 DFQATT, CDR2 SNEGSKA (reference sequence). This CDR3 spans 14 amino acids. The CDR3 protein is CSARRLARWNEQFF. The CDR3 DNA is TGCAGTGCTAGACGTCTAGCAAGGTGGAATGAGCAGTTCTTC.

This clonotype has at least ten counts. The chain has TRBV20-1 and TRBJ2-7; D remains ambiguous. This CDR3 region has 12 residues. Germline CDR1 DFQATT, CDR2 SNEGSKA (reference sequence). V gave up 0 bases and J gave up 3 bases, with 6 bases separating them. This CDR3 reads CSARESGYEQYF. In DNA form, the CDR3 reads TGCAGTGCTAGAGAATCGGGCTACGAGCAGTACTTC.

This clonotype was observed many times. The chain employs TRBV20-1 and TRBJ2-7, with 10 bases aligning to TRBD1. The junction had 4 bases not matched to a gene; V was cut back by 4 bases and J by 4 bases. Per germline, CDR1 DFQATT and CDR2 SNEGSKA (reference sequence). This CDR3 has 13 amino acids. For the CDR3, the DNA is TGCAGTGCTAAGACAGGGGGCAAATACGAGCAGTACTTC. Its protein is CSAKTGGKYEQYF.

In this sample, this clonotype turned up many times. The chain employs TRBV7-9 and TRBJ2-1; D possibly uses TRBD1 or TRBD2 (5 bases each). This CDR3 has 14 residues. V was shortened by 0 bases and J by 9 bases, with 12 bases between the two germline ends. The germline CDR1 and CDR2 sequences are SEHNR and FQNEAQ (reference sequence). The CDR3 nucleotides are TGTGCCAGCAGCTTAGCTTGGCCAGGGAGTGAGCAGTTCTTC. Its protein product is CASSLAWPGSEQFF.

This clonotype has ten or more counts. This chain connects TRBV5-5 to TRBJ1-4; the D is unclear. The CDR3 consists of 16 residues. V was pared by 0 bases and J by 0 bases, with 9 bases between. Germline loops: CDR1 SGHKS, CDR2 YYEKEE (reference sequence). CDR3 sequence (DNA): TGTGCCAGCAGCTTGGCCCTCACCGCAACTAATGAAAAACTGTTTTTT. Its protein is CASSLALTATNEKLFF.

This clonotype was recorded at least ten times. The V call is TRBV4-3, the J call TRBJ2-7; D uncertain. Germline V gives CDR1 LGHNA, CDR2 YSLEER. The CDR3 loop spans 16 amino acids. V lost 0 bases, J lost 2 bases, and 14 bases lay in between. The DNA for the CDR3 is TGCGCCAGCAGCCAAGATTATAGCCTTTTCACCTACGAGCAGTACTTC. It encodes CASSQDYSLFTYEQYF.

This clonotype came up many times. This chain's CDR3 is CAIRPDYLSSYEQYF. The CDR3, as DNA: TGTGCCATCAGACCGGACTACCTAAGCTCCTACGAGCAGTACTTC. The chain combines TRBV10-3 with TRBJ2-7, with TRBD2 as a possible D gene (6 bases). This CDR3 region has 15 residues. The V end was cut by 6 bases, the J end by 0 bases, with 15 bases between. Germline V lookup: CDR1 ENHRY, CDR2 SYGVKD.

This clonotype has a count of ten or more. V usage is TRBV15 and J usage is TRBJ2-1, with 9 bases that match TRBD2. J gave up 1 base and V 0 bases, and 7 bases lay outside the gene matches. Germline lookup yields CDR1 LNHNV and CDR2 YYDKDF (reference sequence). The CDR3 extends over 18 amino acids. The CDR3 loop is CATSRDLLAGGSYNEQFF. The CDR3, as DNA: TGTGCCACCAGCAGAGATCTTCTGGCGGGGGGGTCCTACAATGAGCAGTTCTTC.

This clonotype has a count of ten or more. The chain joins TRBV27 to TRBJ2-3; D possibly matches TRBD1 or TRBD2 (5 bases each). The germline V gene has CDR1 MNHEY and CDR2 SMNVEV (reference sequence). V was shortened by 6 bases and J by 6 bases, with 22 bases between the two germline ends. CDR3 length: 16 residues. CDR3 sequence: CASSRDPRAGTDTQYF. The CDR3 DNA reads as TGTGCCAGCAGCCGGGACCCCAGGGCGGGTACGGATACGCAGTATTTT.

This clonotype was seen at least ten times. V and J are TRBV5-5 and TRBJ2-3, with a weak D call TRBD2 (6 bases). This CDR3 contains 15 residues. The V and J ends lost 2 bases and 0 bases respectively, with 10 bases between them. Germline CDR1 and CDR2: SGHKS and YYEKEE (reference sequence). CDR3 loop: CASSFGGTSTDTQYF. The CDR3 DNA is TGTGCCAGCAGCTTTGGCGGGACTAGCACAGATACGCAGTATTTT.

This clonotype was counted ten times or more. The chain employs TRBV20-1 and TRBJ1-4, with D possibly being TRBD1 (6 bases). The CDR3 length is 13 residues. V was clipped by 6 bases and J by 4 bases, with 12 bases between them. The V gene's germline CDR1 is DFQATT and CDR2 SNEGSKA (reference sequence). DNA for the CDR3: TGCAGTGCCCATGGGGGGCTTAATGAAAAACTGTTTTTT. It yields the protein CSAHGGLNEKLFF.

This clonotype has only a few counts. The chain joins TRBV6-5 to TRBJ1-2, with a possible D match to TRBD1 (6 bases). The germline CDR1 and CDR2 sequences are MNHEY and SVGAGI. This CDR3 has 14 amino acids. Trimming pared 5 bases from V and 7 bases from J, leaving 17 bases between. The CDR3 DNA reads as TGTGCCAGCAGTACCGGGGGGGGGGCCGGTGGCTACACCTTC. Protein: CASSTGGGAGGYTF.

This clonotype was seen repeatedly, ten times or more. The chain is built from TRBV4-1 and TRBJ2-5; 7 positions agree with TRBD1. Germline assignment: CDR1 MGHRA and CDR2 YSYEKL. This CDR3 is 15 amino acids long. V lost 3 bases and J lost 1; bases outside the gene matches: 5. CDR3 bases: TGCGCCAGCAGCCAGACGGGACAGATCCAAGAGACCCAGTACTTC. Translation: CASSQTGQIQETQYF.

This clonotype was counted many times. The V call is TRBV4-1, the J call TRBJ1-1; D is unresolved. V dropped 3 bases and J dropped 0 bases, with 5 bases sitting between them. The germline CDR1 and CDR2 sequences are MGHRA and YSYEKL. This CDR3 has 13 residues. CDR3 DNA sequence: TGCGCCAGCAGCCACGACATGAACACTGAAGCTTTCTTT. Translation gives CASSHDMNTEAFF.

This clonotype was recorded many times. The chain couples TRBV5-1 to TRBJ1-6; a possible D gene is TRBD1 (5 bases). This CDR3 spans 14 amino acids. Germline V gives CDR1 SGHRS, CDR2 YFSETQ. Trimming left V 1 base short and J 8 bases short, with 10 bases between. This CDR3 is CASSLQGSYSPLHF. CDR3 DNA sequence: TGCGCCAGCAGCTTGCAGGGTTCCTATTCACCCCTCCACTTT.

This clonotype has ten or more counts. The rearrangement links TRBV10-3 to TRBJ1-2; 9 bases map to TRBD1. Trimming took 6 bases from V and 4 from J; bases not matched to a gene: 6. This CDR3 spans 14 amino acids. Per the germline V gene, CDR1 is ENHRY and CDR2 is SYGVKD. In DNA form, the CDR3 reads TGTGCCATCAGCGCGGACAGGGGTGGCTATGGCTACACCTTC. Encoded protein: CAISADRGGYGYTF.

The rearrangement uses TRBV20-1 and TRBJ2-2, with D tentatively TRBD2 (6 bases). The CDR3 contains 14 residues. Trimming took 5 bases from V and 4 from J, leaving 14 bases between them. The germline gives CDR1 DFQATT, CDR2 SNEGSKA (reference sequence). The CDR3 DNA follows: TGCAGTGCTCCCAAGCGGGTGAGCACCGGGGAGCTGTTTTTT. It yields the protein CSAPKRVSTGELFF.

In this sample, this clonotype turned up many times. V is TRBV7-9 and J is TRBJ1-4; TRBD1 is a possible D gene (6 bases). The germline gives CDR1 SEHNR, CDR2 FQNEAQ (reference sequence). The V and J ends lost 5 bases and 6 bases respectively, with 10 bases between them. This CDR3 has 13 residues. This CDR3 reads CASSRGRDEKLFF. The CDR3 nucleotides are TGTGCCAGCAGCAGGGGGAGGGATGAAAAACTGTTTTTT.

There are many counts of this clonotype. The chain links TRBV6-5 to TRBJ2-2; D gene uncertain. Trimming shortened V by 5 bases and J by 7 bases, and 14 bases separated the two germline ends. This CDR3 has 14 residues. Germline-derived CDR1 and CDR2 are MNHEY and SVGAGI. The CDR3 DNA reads TGTGCCAGCAGTCCCCAGCGCAAAGGCGGGGAGCTGTTTTTT. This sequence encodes CASSPQRKGGELFF.

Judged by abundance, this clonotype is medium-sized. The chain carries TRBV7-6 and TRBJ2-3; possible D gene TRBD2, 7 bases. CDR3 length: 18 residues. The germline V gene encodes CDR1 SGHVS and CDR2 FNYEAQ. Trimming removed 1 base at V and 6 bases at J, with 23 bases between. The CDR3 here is CASSLGVPKGGPGDTQYF. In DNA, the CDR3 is TGTGCCAGCAGCTTAGGGGTCCCGAAGGGGGGGCCAGGGGATACGCAGTATTTT.

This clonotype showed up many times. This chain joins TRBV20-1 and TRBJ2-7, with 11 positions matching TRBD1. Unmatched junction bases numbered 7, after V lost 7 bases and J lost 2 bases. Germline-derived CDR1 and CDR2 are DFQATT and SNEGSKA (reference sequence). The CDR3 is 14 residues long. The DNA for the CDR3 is TGCAGTGGGACAGGGGGCGCAAAGACCTACGAGCAGTACTTC. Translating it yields CSGTGGAKTYEQYF.

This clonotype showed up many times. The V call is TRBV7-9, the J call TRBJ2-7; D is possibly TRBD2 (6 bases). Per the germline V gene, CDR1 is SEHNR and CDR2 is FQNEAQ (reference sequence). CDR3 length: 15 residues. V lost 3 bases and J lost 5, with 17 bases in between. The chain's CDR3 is CASSLGGTTRDEQYF. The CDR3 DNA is TGTGCCAGCAGCTTGGGAGGTACCACTCGGGACGAGCAGTACTTC.

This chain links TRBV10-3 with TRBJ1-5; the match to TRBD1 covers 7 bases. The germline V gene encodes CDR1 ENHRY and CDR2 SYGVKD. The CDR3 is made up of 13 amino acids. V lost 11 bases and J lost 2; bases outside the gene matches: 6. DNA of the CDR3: TGTGCCGTCCGACAGGGCCGCAATCAGCCCCAGCATTTT. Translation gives CAVRQGRNQPQHF.

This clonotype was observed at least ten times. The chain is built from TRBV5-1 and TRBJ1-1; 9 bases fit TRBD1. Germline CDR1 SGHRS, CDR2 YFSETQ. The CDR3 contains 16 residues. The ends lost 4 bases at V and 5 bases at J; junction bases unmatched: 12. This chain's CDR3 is CASSLRQVGQGTEAFF. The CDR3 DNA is TGCGCCAGCAGCCTACGACAGGTCGGACAGGGGACTGAAGCTTTCTTT.

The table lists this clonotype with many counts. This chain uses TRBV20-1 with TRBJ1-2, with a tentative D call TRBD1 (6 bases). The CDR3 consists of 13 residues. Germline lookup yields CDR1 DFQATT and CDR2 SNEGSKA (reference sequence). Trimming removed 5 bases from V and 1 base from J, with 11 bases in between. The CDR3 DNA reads TGCAGTGCTCTGGACAGCTTTAACTATGGCTACACCTTC. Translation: CSALDSFNYGYTF.

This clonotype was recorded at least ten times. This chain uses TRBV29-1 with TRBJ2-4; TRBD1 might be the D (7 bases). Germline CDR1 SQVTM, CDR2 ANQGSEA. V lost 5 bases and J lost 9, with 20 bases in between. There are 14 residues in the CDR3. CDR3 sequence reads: CSVRGTDRDSIQYF. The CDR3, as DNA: TGCAGCGTTAGGGGGACAGACCGGGACTCCATTCAGTACTTC. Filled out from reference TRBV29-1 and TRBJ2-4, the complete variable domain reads SAVISQKPSRDICQRGTSLTIQCQVDSQVTMMFWYRQQPGQSLTLIATANQGSEATYESGFVIDKFPISRPNLTFSTLTVSNMSPEDSSIYLCSVRGTDRDSIQYFGAGTRLSVL.

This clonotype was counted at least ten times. Written as DNA, the CDR3 is TGTGCCAGCAGCTTAGGACTAGCGGGGAGGTGGGATGAGCAGTTCTTC. Protein: CASSLGLAGRWDEQFF. V is TRBV7-2 and J is TRBJ2-1, with 11 bases fitting TRBD2. Germline V gene lookup returns CDR1 SGHTA and CDR2 FQGNSA. After removal of 1 base from V and 8 bases from J, the junction contained 7 bases not matched to a gene. The CDR3 runs to 16 residues.

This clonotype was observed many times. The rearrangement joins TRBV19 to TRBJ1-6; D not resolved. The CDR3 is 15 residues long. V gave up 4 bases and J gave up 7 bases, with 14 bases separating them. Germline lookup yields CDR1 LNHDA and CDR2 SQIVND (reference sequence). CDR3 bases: TGTGCCAGTAGTACCAACGAGTATGAAAATTCACCCCTCCACTTT. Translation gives CASSTNEYENSPLHF.